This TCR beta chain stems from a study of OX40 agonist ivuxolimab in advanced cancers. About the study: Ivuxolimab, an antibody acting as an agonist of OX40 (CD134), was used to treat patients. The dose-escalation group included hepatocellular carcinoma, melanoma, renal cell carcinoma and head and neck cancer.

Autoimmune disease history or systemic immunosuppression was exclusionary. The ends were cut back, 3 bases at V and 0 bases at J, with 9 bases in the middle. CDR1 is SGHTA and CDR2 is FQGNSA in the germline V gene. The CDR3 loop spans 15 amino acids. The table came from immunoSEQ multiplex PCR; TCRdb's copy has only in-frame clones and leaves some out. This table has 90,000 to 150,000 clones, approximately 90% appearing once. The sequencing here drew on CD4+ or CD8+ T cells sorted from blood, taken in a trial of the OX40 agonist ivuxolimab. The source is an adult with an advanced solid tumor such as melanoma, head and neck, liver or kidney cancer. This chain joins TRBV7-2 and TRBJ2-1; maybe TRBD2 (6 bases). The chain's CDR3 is CASSFIGSSYNEQFF. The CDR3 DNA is TGTGCCAGCAGCTTTATCGGGAGCTCCTACAATGAGCAGTTCTTC.